This record concerns one T cell receptor (beta chain) sequence. The ends lost 5 bases at V and 6 bases at J; junction bases unmatched: 5. The CDR3 is made up of 14 amino acids. Germline V lookup: CDR1 SGHRS, CDR2 YFSETQ. TCRdb's table, derived via immunoSEQ multiplex PCR, lists solely in-frame clones and lacks some. Among roughly 100,000 clones, 75% to 90% were seen once, and the ten largest hold 15%. The data originate from a study of blood T cell repertoires in COVID-19. The sample comprised peripheral blood. This sequence originates from a man aged 50 or older with acute or convalescent COVID-19. V usage is TRBV5-1 and J usage is TRBJ1-2; 12 nucleotides align to TRBD1. CDR3 loop: CASSRGTGGDGYTF. As DNA, the CDR3 is TGCGCCAGCAGTCGAGGGACAGGGGGCGATGGCTACACCTTC.